One and the same sample provided the 9 T cell receptor beta chains below, sequenced in a study of blood T cell repertoires in COVID-19. Measured with immunoSEQ multiplex PCR; TCRdb has only the in-frame clones, and not every one. The sample holds around 270,000 clones; about 80% are singletons and the top ten take approximately 15%. The sample comprised peripheral blood. All receptors derive from a person aged 65 to 85 with COVID-19, enrolled during active disease.

The chain is built from TRBV6-4 and TRBJ2-2, with D maybe TRBD1 (5 bases). Germline values: CDR1 MRHNA, CDR2 SNTAGT. Trimming took off 9 bases at V and 1 base at J, with 12 bases between the two ends. This CDR3 contains 14 residues. CDR3 nucleotides: TGTGCCAGTTCCGTCACAGGGAACACCGGGGAGCTGTTTTTT. Its protein product is CASSVTGNTGELFF.

The V call is TRBV19, the J call TRBJ1-2; D is undetermined. The germline gives CDR1 LNHDA, CDR2 SQIVND (reference sequence). Trimming left V 3 bases short and J 8 bases short, with 10 bases between. This CDR3 contains 12 residues. In nucleotides, the CDR3 is TGTGCCAGTAGTATCGATAAAAGCGGCTACACCTTC. It yields the protein CASSIDKSGYTF.

This clone was detected only a few times. The chain has TRBV18 and TRBJ2-5; 7 positions match TRBD1. V dropped 3 bases and J dropped 3; count of bases not matched to a gene: 7. Germline values: CDR1 KGHSH, CDR2 LQKENI. This CDR3 has 15 residues. CDR3 sequence: CASSPNPGQKETQYF. The DNA for the CDR3 is TGTGCCAGCTCACCCAACCCGGGACAGAAAGAGACCCAGTACTTC.

The chain uses TRBV7-2 and TRBJ2-2; D not certain. The germline V and J ends were trimmed by 4 bases and 6 bases, with 12 bases remaining between them. The V gene's germline CDR1 is SGHTA and CDR2 FQGNSA. The CDR3 extends over 14 amino acids. CDR3 protein: CASSSPTPPGELFF. The CDR3 DNA reads TGTGCCAGCAGCTCGCCTACGCCGCCCGGGGAGCTGTTTTTT.

The chain uses TRBV7-2 and TRBJ1-3; 8 bases line up with TRBD1. CDR3 length: 15 residues. J was trimmed by 4 bases and V by 5 bases; bases with no gene match: 7. In germline, CDR1 is SGHTA, CDR2 FQGNSA. The CDR3 nucleotides are TGTGCCAGCAGCGCCTACAGGGGGTCCGGAAACACCATATATTTT. Protein: CASSAYRGSGNTIYF.

The genes are TRBV27 and TRBJ2-3; D possibly corresponds to TRBD1 (6 bases). Trimming took off 6 bases at V and 3 bases at J, with 16 bases between the two ends. Germline CDR1 is MNHEY and CDR2 is SMNVEV (reference sequence). The CDR3 is 15 amino acids. In nucleotides, the CDR3 is TGTGCCAGCAGGGAAGAATTGCAGGGGACAGATACGCAGTATTTT. Translating gives CASREELQGTDTQYF.

This clone has a single count. The chain has TRBV5-1 and TRBJ2-7; TRBD1 is a possible D gene (6 bases). The CDR3 covers 14 residues. The V end was cut by 1 base, the J end by 0 bases, with 8 bases between. Germline-derived CDR1 and CDR2 are SGHRS and YFSETQ. The CDR3 DNA reads TGCGCCAGCAGCTTGACAGGGAGCTCCTACGAGCAGTACTTC. This gives the protein CASSLTGSSYEQYF.

The J gene is TRBJ1-6, the V gene TRBV12-3 or TRBV12-4, with D tentatively TRBD1 (6 bases). V was pared by 6 bases and J by 11 bases, with 14 bases between. The CDR3 covers 13 residues. The CDR3 here is CASSRGGFAPLHF. The DNA for the CDR3 is TGTGCCAGCAGCCGAGGGGGATTTGCACCCCTCCACTTT.

This rearrangement joins TRBV19 to TRBJ2-2; D remains unclear. The V gene's germline CDR1 is LNHDA and CDR2 SQIVND (reference sequence). Trimming stripped 4 bases from V and 1 base from J, with 10 bases between. The CDR3 covers 15 residues. The CDR3 nucleotides are TGTGCCAGTAGTACACTTCCGATGAACACCGGGGAGCTGTTTTTT. Residues: CASSTLPMNTGELFF.